This record covers a single T cell receptor beta chain. Its antigen is undetermined. This sample was taken from a study of cytomegalovirus exposure and HLA in healthy donors. Study findings and constraints: It is likely that the observed cluster of highly shared sequence variants was a sequencing artifact.

PCR employed 60 Vbeta and 13 Jbeta primers. Data came from immunoSEQ multiplex PCR; TCRdb stores just in-frame clones and leaves some out. The sample holds over 150,000 clones, about four fifths seen once. Sequenced material: PBMCs. The receptor's source is a boy aged 2 to 10 in good health and CMV-seronegative.

The CDR3 protein is CASSLVNGGRMNTEAFF. CDR3 sequence (DNA): TGTGCCAGCAGTTTGGTTAATGGGGGCCGGATGAACACTGAAGCTTTCTTT. The chain joins TRBV27 to TRBJ1-1, with D perhaps TRBD1 (6 bases). The germline V and J ends were trimmed by 3 bases and 0 bases, with 17 bases remaining between them. The CDR3 consists of 17 residues. Germline V gene lookup returns CDR1 MNHEY and CDR2 SMNVEV (reference sequence).